A single sample is the source of the 30 T cell receptor beta chains below, sequenced in a study of technical replicates of blood from a handful of donors. Using immunoSEQ multiplex PCR, the repertoire was profiled, and TCRdb retains in-frame clones only, with some absent. Of about 6,900 clones in the sample, about 95% were seen once. The source material was PBMCs. All receptors derive from a human donor in good health.

The CDR3 is CASSPVLGSYEQYF. In DNA, the CDR3 is TGTGCCAGCAGTCCGGTCCTCGGGTCGTACGAGCAGTACTTC. The rearrangement links TRBV6-6 to TRBJ2-7; D call uncertain. The CDR3 has 14 amino acids. Germline values: CDR1 MNHNY, CDR2 SVGAGI (reference sequence). The V gene lost 5 bases and the J gene lost 4 bases, with 15 bases spanning the gap.

The chain joins TRBV5-1 to TRBJ1-2; D unresolved. Trimming shortened V by 4 bases and J by 2 bases, and 9 bases separated the two germline ends. The CDR3 covers 13 residues. Germline V gene sequence: CDR1 SGHRS, CDR2 YFSETQ. The CDR3 sequence: CASSPYSNYGYTF. The CDR3 nucleotides read TGCGCCAGCAGCCCCTATTCAAACTATGGCTACACCTTC.

This sequence joins TRBV10-1 and TRBJ2-3; 10 nucleotides align to TRBD2. J gave up 0 bases and V 9 bases, and 12 bases lay outside the gene matches. The CDR3 loop spans 17 amino acids. Looked up from germline, CDR1 is WNHNN and CDR2 is SYGVQD (reference sequence). In nucleotides, the CDR3 is TGCGCCAGAAGAGGACTAGCGGAACCTACTAGCACAGATACGCAGTATTTT. Its translation: CARRGLAEPTSTDTQYF.

V is TRBV6-1 and J is TRBJ1-2; 7 nucleotides agree with TRBD1. Germline V CDR1 and CDR2: MNHNS, SASEGT. The CDR3 is 15 residues long. V was pared by 5 bases and J by 5 bases, with 11 bases of the junction left unmatched. The CDR3 here is CASSPEGQTIYGYTF. DNA of the CDR3: TGTGCCAGCAGTCCGGAGGGACAGACGATTTATGGCTACACCTTC.

Here the CDR3 DNA reads TGTGCCAGCTCACCGGACAGGGATGGAAACACCATATATTTT. Translating it yields CASSPDRDGNTIYF. V usage is TRBV18 and J usage is TRBJ1-3; 8 positions match TRBD1. The length of the CDR3 is 14 residues. Germline loops: CDR1 KGHSH, CDR2 LQKENI. V gave up 3 bases and J gave up 3 bases; unmatched junction bases: 1.

The count of this clone is one. J is TRBJ2-5 and V is TRBV2, with TRBD1 matching 9 bases. V shed 5 bases and J 4 bases; nucleotides not matched to a gene: 5. This CDR3 spans 14 amino acids. Looked up from germline, CDR1 is SNHLY and CDR2 is FYNNEI. The CDR3 coding sequence is TGTGCCAGCAGTTGGACAGGGGCGGGAGAGACCCAGTACTTC. It yields the protein CASSWTGAGETQYF.

The rearrangement joins TRBV11-2 to TRBJ1-2; D perhaps matches TRBD1 (5 bases). V dropped 2 bases and J dropped 6 bases, with 10 bases sitting between them. The CDR3 has 13 amino acids. Germline assignment: CDR1 SGHAT and CDR2 FQNNGV. The DNA for the CDR3 is TGTGCCAGCAGCTTAAGCCCGGGGGATGGCTACACCTTC. It yields the protein CASSLSPGDGYTF.

The J gene is TRBJ1-1, the V gene TRBV5-1, with 7 bases fitting TRBD1. Per germline, CDR1 SGHRS and CDR2 YFSETQ. V was clipped by 3 bases and J by 3 bases; unmatched bases: 5. The CDR3 has 14 residues. The CDR3 region has the DNA TGCGCCAGCAGCTCCGCAGGGGGGTACACTGAAGCTTTCTTT. As protein: CASSSAGGYTEAFF. Full variable domain (remainder filled in from reference TRBV5-1 and TRBJ1-1): KAGVTQTPRYLIKTRGQQVTLSCSPISGHRSVSWYQQTPGQGLQFLFEYFSETQRNKGNFPGRFSGRQFSNSRSEMNVSTLELGDSALYLCASSSAGGYTEAFFGQGTRLTVV.

This chain connects TRBV30 to TRBJ1-1, with D perhaps TRBD1 (5 bases). With 2 bases removed from V and 0 bases from J, the gap between germline ends came to 10 bases. Germline values: CDR1 GTSNPN, CDR2 SVGIG (reference sequence). The CDR3 spans 14 residues. The CDR3 region has the DNA TGTGCCTGGAGTTCAAGGACATTGAACACTGAAGCTTTCTTT. Protein sequence: CAWSSRTLNTEAFF.

V and J are TRBV7-2 and TRBJ1-5; tentative D call: TRBD1 (6 bases). The CDR3 spans 12 residues. The V gene lost 5 bases and the J gene lost 13 bases, with 15 bases spanning the gap. Germline CDR1 and CDR2: SGHTA and FQGNSA. CDR3 loop: CASSTNRERQHF. The CDR3 coding sequence is TGTGCCAGCAGCACAAACAGGGAGCGACAGCATTTT.

The V call is TRBV15, the J call TRBJ1-1; D gene uncertain. The CDR3 has 12 residues. Germline assignment: CDR1 LNHNV and CDR2 YYDKDF (reference sequence). V lost 0 bases and J 6 bases, leaving 5 bases between the germline ends. The CDR3 nucleotides read TGTGCCACCAGCAGAGATCAGGCTGAAGCTTTCTTT. It specifies CATSRDQAEAFF.

V gene TRBV30 combines with J gene TRBJ1-2; TRBD1 aligns across 8 bases. Germline V lookup: CDR1 GTSNPN, CDR2 SVGIG (reference sequence). This CDR3 is built from 15 residues. With V trimmed by 1 base and J by 4 bases, 8 bases remained unmatched. In DNA, the CDR3 is TGTGCCTGGAGTGACTGGACAGGGTATAGCTATGGCTACACCTTC. Amino acids: CAWSDWTGYSYGYTF.

The chain has TRBV18 and TRBJ2-2, with 11 bases matching TRBD2. CDR1 and CDR2 from the germline V gene are KGHSH and LQKENI. CDR3 length: 17 residues. Trimming removed 2 bases from V and 6 bases from J; junction bases left unmatched: 8. The CDR3 protein is CASSPKASGRNAGELFF. CDR3 bases: TGTGCCAGCTCACCAAAGGCTAGCGGGAGGAATGCCGGGGAGCTGTTTTTT.

This clone has a handful of counts. The rearrangement uses TRBV5-4 and TRBJ2-3; 7 positions match TRBD1. Trimming cost V 4 bases and J 2 bases; bases outside gene matches: 10. The germline gives CDR1 SGHNT, CDR2 YYREEE (reference sequence). This CDR3 comprises 16 residues. CDR3 sequence reads: CASSLTTGTDTDTQYF. The CDR3 coding sequence is TGTGCCAGCAGCCTAACGACAGGGACGGACACAGATACGCAGTATTTT.

The chain uses TRBV7-8 and TRBJ2-2; D might be TRBD1 (5 bases). The CDR3 is 15 residues long. Germline V gene sequence: CDR1 SGHVS, CDR2 FQNEAQ. V shed 4 bases and J shed 6 bases, with 15 bases lying between them. The CDR3 sequence: CASSSRQGPAGELFF. CDR3 nucleotides: TGTGCCAGCAGCTCCAGGCAGGGTCCTGCCGGGGAGCTGTTTTTT. Combining the CDR3 with reference TRBV7-8 and TRBJ2-2 gives the whole variable domain GAGVSQSPRYKVAKRGQDVALRCDPISGHVSLFWYQQALGQGPEFLTYFQNEAQLDKSGLPSDRFFAERPEGSVSTLKIQRTQQEDSAVYLCASSSRQGPAGELFFGEGSRLTVL.

This chain connects TRBV4-2 to TRBJ2-7; 7 bases fit TRBD1. The ends lost 0 bases at V and 5 bases at J; junction bases unmatched: 10. CDR1 is LGHNA, CDR2 YNFKEQ, per germline. This CDR3 region has 16 residues. The CDR3 sequence is CASSQEGSRGGNEQYF. Written as DNA, the CDR3 is TGTGCCAGCAGCCAAGAAGGTTCCCGAGGGGGCAACGAGCAGTACTTC.

The V call is TRBV19, the J call TRBJ2-7, with 10 bases lining up with TRBD2. Trimming at V came to 5 bases and at J to 2 bases, leaving 9 bases not matched to a gene. CDR3 length equals 16 residues. Per germline, CDR1 LNHDA and CDR2 SQIVND (reference sequence). This CDR3 reads CASSLSLAGAPYEQYF. The CDR3 nucleotides are TGTGCCAGTAGTCTCTCCCTAGCGGGGGCCCCCTACGAGCAGTACTTC.

This clone was seen just once. The J gene is TRBJ2-2, the V gene TRBV5-5; TRBD2 aligns across 10 bases. This CDR3 has 16 amino acids. V shed 4 bases, J shed 0 bases, and the junction held 3 bases outside the gene matches. Germline CDR1 reads SGHKS; CDR2 reads YYEKEE (reference sequence). The CDR3 bases are TGTGCCAGCAGCCAGGGGACTAGCGCGAACACCGGGGAGCTGTTTTTT. Translated, it gives CASSQGTSANTGELFF.

The rearrangement uses TRBV19 and TRBJ2-4; weak D call: TRBD1 (6 bases). The germline CDR1 and CDR2 sequences are LNHDA and SQIVND (reference sequence). The CDR3 is 14 residues long. The V gene lost 4 bases and the J gene lost 3 bases, with 10 bases spanning the gap. This CDR3 reads CASSNPGDKNIQYF. CDR3 in DNA: TGTGCCAGTAGTAACCCAGGGGACAAAAACATTCAGTACTTC.

The count of this clone is one. The chain employs TRBV25-1 and TRBJ2-2; 8 bases match TRBD2. The CDR3 consists of 16 residues. Germline V lookup: CDR1 MGHDK, CDR2 SYGVNS. With 2 bases clipped from V and 6 bases from J, the junction kept 8 bases outside the gene matches. CDR3 DNA: TGTGCCAGCAGTGAAACCGGGAGGGCCAGATCCGGGGAGCTGTTTTTT. Translated, it gives CASSETGRARSGELFF.

This clone has just a few counts. V and J are TRBV19 and TRBJ1-5; D may be TRBD1 (5 bases). CDR1 is LNHDA, CDR2 SQIVND, per germline (reference sequence). The V gene lost 8 bases and the J gene lost 6 bases, with 8 bases spanning the gap. The CDR3 is 11 amino acids. DNA of the CDR3: TGTGCCAGTGCCCAGGGTCAGCCCCAGCATTTT. Translating gives CASAQGQPQHF.

V gene TRBV5-1 combines with J gene TRBJ2-5, with TRBD1 as a possible D gene (6 bases). This CDR3 is built from 14 residues. The V gene lost 4 bases and the J gene lost 5 bases, with 15 bases spanning the gap. From germline, CDR1 is SGHRS and CDR2 YFSETQ. Here the CDR3 reads CASSAQGGGETQYF. The DNA for the CDR3 is TGCGCCAGCAGCGCCCAAGGGGGTGGGGAGACCCAGTACTTC.

This rearrangement joins TRBV30 to TRBJ2-7; weak D call: TRBD1 (5 bases). V lost 4 bases, J lost 3 bases, and 7 bases lay in between. The CDR3 runs to 11 residues. Germline CDR1 and CDR2: GTSNPN and SVGIG (reference sequence). In DNA form, the CDR3 reads TGTGCCTGGACAGGGATCTACGAGCAGTACTTC. Its translation is CAWTGIYEQYF.

V gene TRBV6-5 combines with J gene TRBJ1-5; D may be TRBD1 (5 bases). CDR3 length equals 15 residues. V was clipped by 6 bases and J by 5 bases, with 17 bases between them. CDR1 and CDR2 from the germline V gene are MNHEY and SVGAGI. The CDR3 DNA is TGTGCCAGCAGCTCTGACAGCCAAAGGTATCAGCCCCAGCATTTT. This translates into CASSSDSQRYQPQHF.

The chain joins TRBV7-9 to TRBJ2-1, with 9 bases that match TRBD2. J lost 7 bases, V lost 0 bases, and 1 base had no gene match. CDR1 and CDR2 from the germline V gene are SEHNR and FQNEAQ (reference sequence). This CDR3 spans 14 amino acids. The DNA of the CDR3 is TGTGCCAGCAGCTTAGCTAGCGGGAGTAATGAGCAGTTCTTC. This translates into CASSLASGSNEQFF.

This rearrangement joins TRBV4-1 to TRBJ1-5, with 7 bases fitting TRBD1. Germline CDR1 is MGHRA and CDR2 is YSYEKL. The length of the CDR3 is 19 residues. Trimming took 4 bases from V and 0 from J; bases not matched to a gene: 15. CDR3 loop: CASSPVLGQFDASNQPQHF. The DNA of the CDR3 is TGCGCCAGCAGCCCGGTGTTGGGACAGTTTGACGCTAGCAATCAGCCCCAGCATTTT.

The count of this clone is one. CDR3 protein: CASSFTGLNYEQYF. The CDR3 bases are TGTGCCAGCAGCTTCACAGGTCTAAACTACGAGCAGTACTTC. The chain couples TRBV5-5 to TRBJ2-7; weak D call: TRBD1 (5 bases). Germline V gene data show CDR1 as SGHKS and CDR2 as YYEKEE (reference sequence). The V end was cut by 2 bases, the J end by 3 bases, with 12 bases between. The CDR3 contains 14 residues.

This chain connects TRBV7-9 to TRBJ2-7; D is unresolved. The CDR3 has 12 amino acids. CDR1 and CDR2 from the germline V gene are SEHNR and FQNEAQ (reference sequence). Between the trimmed V and J ends, which lost 3 bases and 6 bases, there was a span of 9 bases. CDR3 DNA: TGTGCCAGCAGCTTGTCTAGTAGCGAGCAGTACTTC. Translating it yields CASSLSSSEQYF.

V is TRBV6-1 and J is TRBJ2-7; D perhaps matches TRBD1 (6 bases). The V gene lost 2 bases and the J gene lost 2 bases, with 13 bases spanning the gap. From germline, CDR1 is MNHNS and CDR2 SASEGT. The CDR3 has 15 amino acids. For the CDR3, the DNA is TGTGCCAGCAGTGAATCTAGGACAGTTCCCTACGAGCAGTACTTC. Translation: CASSESRTVPYEQYF.

The chain joins TRBV5-1 to TRBJ2-6, with D possibly matching TRBD2 (5 bases). CDR3 length equals 16 residues. V lost 0 bases, J lost 1 base, and 8 bases lay in between. Germline V gene sequence: CDR1 SGHRS, CDR2 YFSETQ. As DNA, the CDR3 is TGCGCCAGCAGCTTGGCCGAGCGGTCTGGGGCCAACGTCCTGACTTTC. Translated: CASSLAERSGANVLTF.